A single sample gave rise to the 5 T cell receptor beta chains below, sequenced in a study of early T cells in non-severe SARS-CoV-2 infection. TCRdb fed the 5' RACE reads into MiXCR, producing one record per CDR3 protein. Among 68,000 or so distinct CDR3 sequences listed, about 11% were seen once. The sequenced sample consisted of whole blood. The receptors were gathered from an adult who was a healthcare worker with PCR-confirmed SARS-CoV-2 infection or an uninfected control (not recorded which).

This clonotype was observed a single time. The chain combines TRBV19 with TRBJ2-7, with 7 nucleotides matching TRBD2. After removal of 6 bases from V and 5 bases from J, the junction contained 16 bases not matched to a gene. The CDR3 contains 16 residues. CDR1 and CDR2 (germline): LNHDA, SQIVND (reference sequence). For the CDR3, the DNA is TGTGCCAGTAGCTCGGGGCATAGGACTAGGATCCACGAGCAGTACTTC. Translating it yields CASSSGHRTRIHEQYF.

This sequence joins TRBV12-2 and TRBJ2-2; the table names TRBD2, a call not compared with the DNA. TRBV12-2 is marked as a pseudogene. The CDR3 runs to 19 residues. The CDR3 DNA follows: TGTGCAAGTCGCTTAAAAGACCTAGCGGGATTTTCGGCTACCGGGGAGCTGTTTTTT. It encodes CASRLKDLAGFSATGELFF.

This clonotype has only a few counts. This chain links TRBV4-1 with TRBJ1-1; weak D call: TRBD1 (6 bases). The CDR3 contains 14 residues. Trimming stripped 4 bases from V and 5 bases from J, with 14 bases between. CDR1 and CDR2 (germline): MGHRA, YSYEKL. The CDR3 loop is CASSPTGKWTEAFF. CDR3 nucleotide sequence: TGCGCCAGCAGCCCTACAGGGAAATGGACTGAAGCTTTCTTT.

The chain couples TRBV9 to TRBJ2-5; D perhaps matches TRBD1 (6 bases). The CDR3 contains 13 residues. Germline loops: CDR1 SGDLS, CDR2 YYNGEE. V lost 3 bases and J lost 5, with 11 bases in between. The CDR3 region is CASSEGGFETQYF. As DNA, the CDR3 is TGTGCCAGCAGCGAAGGGGGATTTGAGACCCAGTACTTC. The whole variable domain, filled in from reference TRBV9 and TRBJ2-5, reads DSGVTQTPKHLITATGQRVTLRCSPRSGDLSVYWYQQSLDQGLQFLIQYYNGEERAKGNILERFSAQQFPDLHSELNLSSLELGDSALYFCASSEGGFETQYFGPGTRLLVL.

This clonotype has a handful of counts. V gene TRBV11-2 combines with J gene TRBJ2-7; D might be TRBD1 (6 bases). Germline lookup yields CDR1 SGHAT and CDR2 FQNNGV. Deletions cut 7 bases from V and 9 bases from J, with 22 bases between. The CDR3 is 14 amino acids. The CDR3 DNA follows: TGTGCCAGCAACGAGGGACACCTAGGACGAGGGCAGTACTTC. Protein product: CASNEGHLGRGQYF.